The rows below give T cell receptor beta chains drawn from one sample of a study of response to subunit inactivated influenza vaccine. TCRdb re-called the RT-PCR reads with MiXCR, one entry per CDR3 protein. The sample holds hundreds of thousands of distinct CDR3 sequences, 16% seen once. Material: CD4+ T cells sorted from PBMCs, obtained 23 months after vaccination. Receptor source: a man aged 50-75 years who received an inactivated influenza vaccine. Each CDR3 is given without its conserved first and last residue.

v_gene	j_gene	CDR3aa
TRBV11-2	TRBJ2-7	ASSWGGTEYEQY
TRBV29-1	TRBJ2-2	SVVDRAGELF
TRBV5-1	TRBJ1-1	ASSLETGPWTEAF
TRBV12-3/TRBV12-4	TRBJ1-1	ASSRTRNTEAF
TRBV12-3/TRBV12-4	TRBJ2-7	ASSFKGSSSYEQY
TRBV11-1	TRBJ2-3	ASSLSIWAGSSTDTQY
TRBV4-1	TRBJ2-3	ASSQDLVIAGGRSSTDTQY
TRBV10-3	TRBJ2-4	AISLGGNIQY
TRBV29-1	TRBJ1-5	SVEPEKPQH
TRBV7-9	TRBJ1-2	ASSLTGIGYYGYT
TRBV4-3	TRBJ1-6	ASSQATPGTASSYNSPLH
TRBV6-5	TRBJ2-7	ASSYGPNYEQY
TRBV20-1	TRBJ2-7	SARGDHYEQY
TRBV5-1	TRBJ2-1	ASSPGLGGGHEQF
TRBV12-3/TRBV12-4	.	ASSLAGQGHYEQF
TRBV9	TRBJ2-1	ASSFRTSGTYNEQF
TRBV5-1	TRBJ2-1	ASSLIAARANYEQF
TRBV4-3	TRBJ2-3	PSSQDHSGRGTDTQY
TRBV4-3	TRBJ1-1	ASSQEGLVNTEAF